This T cell receptor (beta chain) is drawn from a study of T-cell memory formation after mild COVID-19. Points from the study as a whole: Shrinking CD4+ clones were chiefly CM and EM; CD8+ ones were chiefly EMRA. Whereas later expanders leaned CD4+, clones contracting day 15 to 85 showed a balanced CD4/CD8 makeup. Some SARS-CoV-2-responding clones were already detected in memory before infection.

To note about this clonotype: Antigen: not known.

CDR1 is KGHSH and CDR2 is LQKENI in the germline V gene. The CDR3 sequence is 14 residues long. Trimming stripped 0 bases from V and 1 base from J, with 7 bases between. TCRdb independently ran MiXCR on the 5' RACE reads; one entry per CDR3 protein. The table records roughly 250,000 distinct CDR3 sequences, 16% of them present only once. Sequenced material: PBMCs or a T cell subset sorted from them (not recorded which). The sequence came from a man aged 18 to 29 who had mild COVID-19 (a few samples of this study predate the infection). Cell type and time point are not known. The chain has TRBV18 and TRBJ2-7; D uncertain. The CDR3, as DNA: TGTGCCAGCTCACCACCTTCCATATCCTACGAGCAGTACTTC. Amino acids: CASSPPSISYEQYF.